These 8 T cell receptor beta chains originate from one sample sequenced in a study of tumor and adjacent non-tumor tissue in lung cancer. The template was RNA from unsorted bulk tissue. More than 3 cm separated this lung sample from the edge of the tumor. TCRbeta libraries were built with three rounds of nested PCR, modified from ARM-PCR. A single record per CDR3 protein comes from TCRdb applying MiXCR to the multiplex PCR reads. The sample has some 80,000 distinct CDR3 sequences, approximately 78% seen once. Specimen: distant non-tumor lung tissue. These receptor sequences come from a man aged 55 to 70 with non-small cell lung cancer.

On this clonotype: Likely a read error: the CDR3 ends without its conserved phenylalanine or tryptophan. The chain uses TRBV4-2 and TRBJ2-1; D is possibly TRBD2 (5 bases). CDR3 length equals 12 residues. Germline V gene data show CDR1 as LGHNA and CDR2 as YNFKEQ. As DNA, the CDR3 is TGTGCCAGGAGCCATAACGGGGATCTTCAGTTCTAC. This gives the protein CARSHNGDLQFY.

The chain joins TRBV11-2 to TRBJ2-2; D remains ambiguous. Germline loops: CDR1 SGHAT, CDR2 FQNNGV. Trimming took off 3 bases at V and 1 base at J, with 12 bases between the two ends. The CDR3 runs to 16 residues. CDR3 sequence reads: CASSLDMKGNTGELFF. CDR3 bases: TGTGCCAGCAGCTTGGATATGAAGGGGAACACCGGGGAGCTGTTTTTT.

This clonotype appeared many times. This chain connects TRBV20-1 to TRBJ1-2, with TRBD1 matching 8 bases. There are 12 residues in the CDR3. The trim removed 5 bases at V and 7 bases at J, leaving 6 bases unmatched. The V gene's germline CDR1 is DFQATT and CDR2 SNEGSKA (reference sequence). CDR3 loop: CSAEDRVGGYTF. CDR3 nucleotides: TGCAGTGCTGAGGACAGGGTCGGTGGCTACACCTTC.

Concerning this clonotype: A much larger clone sits a single nucleotide away, making a read error possible. The chain recombines TRBV12-5 with TRBJ2-7, with 7 positions matching TRBD2. V lost 4 bases, J lost 6 bases, and 18 bases stayed unmatched. The CDR3 spans 17 residues. CDR1 LGHNT and CDR2 FRNRAP come from the germline V gene. CDR3 loop: CASGSCLGGVAPCEQYF. CDR3 coding DNA: TGTGCTAGTGGTTCTTGCCTGGGAGGGGTAGCCCCTTGCGAGCAGTACTTC.

This clonotype was observed at least ten times. The V and J genes are TRBV7-9 and TRBJ2-1, with 8 bases aligning to TRBD1. V gave up 5 bases and J gave up 5 bases; unmatched junction bases: 5. There are 14 residues in the CDR3. The germline CDR1 and CDR2 sequences are SEHNR and FQNEAQ (reference sequence). The CDR3 DNA reads as TGTGCCAGCAGCACGGGACAGGTCGACAATGAGCAGTTCTTC. Its protein is CASSTGQVDNEQFF.

With regard to this clonotype: A much more abundant neighbour one base away suggests this may be a read error. V gene TRBV13 combines with J gene TRBJ1-1; the D is unclear. From germline, CDR1 is PRHDT and CDR2 FYEKMQ (reference sequence). The CDR3 loop spans 13 amino acids. CDR3 in amino acids: CASRSTENTEAYF. CDR3 DNA: TGTGCCAGCAGGTCTACAGAGAACACTGAAGCTTACTTT.

The table lists this clonotype with a few counts. The chain couples TRBV6-5 to TRBJ2-5; 9 bases map to TRBD2. The CDR3 runs to 15 residues. V shed 6 bases, J shed 5 bases, and the junction held 10 bases outside the gene matches. Germline-derived CDR1 and CDR2 are MNHEY and SVGAGI. The CDR3 region has the DNA TGTGCCAGCAGCTTTATAGCGGGAGTAGGCGAGACCCAGTACTTC. Amino acids: CASSFIAGVGETQYF.

The table lists this clonotype with a count of one. The V and J genes are TRBV6-1 and TRBJ2-1, with a tentative D call TRBD2 (5 bases). The germline V and J ends were trimmed by 2 bases and 0 bases, with 17 bases remaining between them. Germline V gene sequence: CDR1 MNHNS, CDR2 SASEGT. This CDR3 is 18 amino acids long. In nucleotides, the CDR3 is TGTGCCAGCAGTGAAACTAGGCTAGTGGGAAGCTCCTACAATGAGCAGTTCTTC. This translates into CASSETRLVGSSYNEQFF.